The 20 T cell receptor beta chains reported below all come from one sample, sequenced in a study of T cell changes during pregnancy in multiple sclerosis (dated by TCRdb to the late 2010s). Libraries were constructed by the immunoSEQ multiplex PCR assay. The table comes from immuneACCESS by way of TCRdb, which keeps in-frame sequences with V and J called. Part of the clones is missing from these tables; in studies checked, under half for an unresolved V gene and the rest for unknown reasons. Here the sample has just under 95,000 clones; almost 95% occur a single time. The ten largest clones add up to about 2.6% of the sample. The sequencing used peripheral blood, collected in the first trimester of pregnancy. These TCRs come from a female donor with multiple sclerosis, enrolled in a pregnancy study.

This chain joins TRBV29-1 and TRBJ2-5; 8 bases match TRBD2. Germline CDR1 SQVTM, CDR2 ANQGSEA. Trimming at V came to 5 bases and at J to 4 bases, leaving 0 bases not matched to a gene. This CDR3 contains 11 residues. CDR3 nucleotide sequence: TGCAGCGTTCGGGAGGGAGAGACCCAGTACTTC. Encoded protein: CSVREGETQYF.

The V gene is TRBV27, the J gene TRBJ2-5; D is perhaps TRBD1 (6 bases). Looked up from germline, CDR1 is MNHEY and CDR2 is SMNVEV (reference sequence). The V end was cut by 7 bases, the J end by 1 base, with 16 bases between. CDR3 length: 15 residues. The CDR3 DNA reads as TGTGCCAGCACTCCAATTACAGGGTCCCAAGAGACCCAGTACTTC. This translates into CASTPITGSQETQYF.

The chain is built from TRBV27 and TRBJ2-1; 8 bases map to TRBD2. Germline V gene sequence: CDR1 MNHEY, CDR2 SMNVEV (reference sequence). The CDR3 loop spans 16 amino acids. Trimming at V came to 4 bases and at J to 7 bases, leaving 12 bases not matched to a gene. CDR3 loop: CASSSPPSGRFNEQFF. CDR3 nucleotide sequence: TGTGCCAGCAGTTCCCCACCCAGCGGGAGATTTAATGAGCAGTTCTTC.

This clone has only one observation. The V and J genes are TRBV9 and TRBJ2-1, with a tentative D call TRBD1 (5 bases). CDR1 and CDR2 (germline): SGDLS, YYNGEE. V dropped 6 bases and J dropped 0 bases, with 16 bases sitting between them. The CDR3 loop spans 16 amino acids. The DNA for the CDR3 is TGTGCCAGCAATAAGGGGTCGATGAGCTCCTACAATGAGCAGTTCTTC. The encoded protein is CASNKGSMSSYNEQFF.

The chain has TRBV27 and TRBJ2-2; 13 positions agree with TRBD2. Unmatched junction bases numbered 6, after V lost 2 bases and J lost 3 bases. Germline CDR1 is MNHEY and CDR2 is SMNVEV (reference sequence). The CDR3 covers 18 residues. CDR3 coding DNA: TGTGCCAGCAGTTTACGACTAGCGGGAGGCGGGTACACCGGGGAGCTGTTTTTT. This sequence encodes CASSLRLAGGGYTGELFF.

The chain combines TRBV9 with TRBJ2-1, with 11 bases identical to TRBD2. CDR1 is SGDLS, CDR2 YYNGEE, per germline. This CDR3 spans 17 amino acids. V lost 2 bases and J lost 0; bases outside the gene matches: 4. CDR3 residues: CASSVSGRVLSYNEQFF. The CDR3 region has the DNA TGTGCCAGCAGCGTTAGCGGGAGGGTTCTCTCCTACAATGAGCAGTTCTTC.

The chain recombines TRBV4-3 with TRBJ2-3; D is uncertain. Trimming shortened V by 0 bases and J by 5 bases, and 12 bases separated the two germline ends. The CDR3 is made up of 15 amino acids. The germline CDR1 and CDR2 sequences are LGHNA and YSLEER. The CDR3 sequence is CASSQDPGPLDTQYF. CDR3 DNA: TGCGCCAGCAGCCAAGATCCAGGCCCATTAGATACGCAGTATTTT.

V is TRBV4-3 and J is TRBJ1-5; 8 bases align to TRBD1. The ends lost 0 bases at V and 6 bases at J; junction bases unmatched: 1. The CDR3 sequence is 14 residues long. The germline gives CDR1 LGHNA, CDR2 YSLEER. The CDR3 protein is CASSQETGVQPQHF. The CDR3 DNA sequence: TGCGCCAGCAGCCAAGAGACAGGGGTTCAGCCCCAGCATTTT.

The rearrangement uses TRBV5-5 and TRBJ1-3, with TRBD1 identical over 9 bases. Germline V gives CDR1 SGHKS, CDR2 YYEKEE (reference sequence). The CDR3 length is 14 residues. V shed 3 bases, J shed 5 bases, and the junction held 3 bases outside the gene matches. CDR3 protein: CASSWGQGRNTIYF. The DNA of the CDR3 is TGTGCCAGCAGCTGGGGACAGGGACGAAACACCATATATTTT.

The rearrangement joins TRBV28 to TRBJ2-7, with TRBD1 identical over 8 bases. Germline CDR1 MDHEN, CDR2 SYDVKM. V lost 5 bases, J lost 9 bases, and 12 bases stayed unmatched. This CDR3 has 14 residues. The CDR3: CASSRRDRIYRQYF. The CDR3 bases are TGTGCCAGCAGTCGCCGGGACAGGATTTATCGGCAGTACTTC. Drawing the rest from reference TRBV28 and TRBJ2-7, the complete variable domain is DVKVTQSSRYLVKRTGEKVFLECVQDMDHENMFWYRQDPGLGLRLIYFSYDVKMKEKGDIPEGYSVSREKKERFSLILESASTNQTSMYLCASSRRDRIYRQYFGPGTRLTVT.

This clone showed up just a few times. V gene TRBV28 combines with J gene TRBJ1-1, with a weak D call TRBD1 (6 bases). Trimming shortened V by 2 bases and J by 6 bases, and 7 bases separated the two germline ends. The length of the CDR3 is 12 residues. Germline CDR1 and CDR2: MDHEN and SYDVKM. CDR3 sequence: CASSLGQPEAFF. As DNA, the CDR3 is TGTGCCAGCAGTTTAGGACAGCCTGAAGCTTTCTTT.

The rearrangement uses TRBV28 and TRBJ2-7; TRBD1 matches 9 bases. Germline V lookup: CDR1 MDHEN, CDR2 SYDVKM. Trimming cost V 5 bases and J 7 bases; bases outside gene matches: 3. The CDR3 sequence is 12 residues long. This CDR3 reads CASSGQGYEQYF. DNA of the CDR3: TGTGCCAGCAGTGGACAGGGGTATGAGCAGTACTTC.

The DNA for the CDR3 is TGTGCCTGGAGTCCCCATGGGACAGGGATGAGGGAGCAGTACTTC. It translates to CAWSPHGTGMREQYF. The V call is TRBV30, the J call TRBJ2-7; 9 bases line up with TRBD1. V was clipped by 2 bases and J by 7 bases; unmatched bases: 12. CDR3 size: 15 residues. CDR1 is GTSNPN, CDR2 SVGIG, per germline (reference sequence).

The rearrangement joins TRBV27 to TRBJ2-3; 11 bases match TRBD2. Looked up from germline, CDR1 is MNHEY and CDR2 is SMNVEV (reference sequence). Trimming cost V 8 bases and J 5 bases; bases outside gene matches: 30. This CDR3 has 22 residues. CDR3 in DNA: TGTGCCAGCCGGCGCTCGCTCACAGGGACCCCTCGTAGCGGGAGGGCCAGAGATACGCAGTATTTT. This sequence encodes CASRRSLTGTPRSGRARDTQYF.

This clone was detected once. The chain joins TRBV4-2 to TRBJ2-2, with TRBD1 matching over 11 bases. The CDR3 contains 17 residues. The germline V gene has CDR1 LGHNA and CDR2 YNFKEQ. Germline trimming cut 4 bases from V and 6 bases from J; bases unmatched to any gene: 10. CDR3 in amino acids: CASSLDRGRVYPGELFF. DNA for the CDR3: TGTGCCAGCAGCCTGGACAGGGGGCGGGTTTATCCCGGGGAGCTGTTTTTT.

This chain uses TRBV19 with TRBJ2-7; possible D gene TRBD2, 5 bases. The CDR3 extends over 11 amino acids. Trimming removed 9 bases at V and 2 bases at J, with 8 bases between. CDR1 LNHDA and CDR2 SQIVND come from the germline V gene (reference sequence). The CDR3 protein is CASSGTYEQYF. CDR3 DNA: TGTGCCAGCTCCGGGACCTACGAGCAGTACTTC.

The rearrangement links TRBV27 to TRBJ2-7; D possibly corresponds to TRBD2 (5 bases). V gave up 0 bases and J gave up 7 bases, with 7 bases separating them. The CDR3 is made up of 12 amino acids. Germline CDR1 is MNHEY and CDR2 is SMNVEV (reference sequence). The CDR3 sequence: CASSLSRREQYF. CDR3 in DNA: TGTGCCAGCAGTTTATCAAGGAGGGAGCAGTACTTC.

V and J are TRBV4-1 and TRBJ2-3; 7 bases fit TRBD2. The CDR3 sequence is 16 residues long. Germline values: CDR1 MGHRA, CDR2 YSYEKL. With V trimmed by 0 bases and J by 2 bases, 5 bases remained unmatched. The chain's CDR3 is CASSQEAGDYTDTQYF. The CDR3 coding sequence is TGCGCCAGCAGCCAAGAGGCCGGGGACTACACAGATACGCAGTATTTT.

The V call is TRBV5-1, the J call TRBJ2-7; D is possibly TRBD1 (6 bases). CDR1 is SGHRS and CDR2 is YFSETQ in the germline V gene. Trimming left V 4 bases short and J 0 bases short, with 11 bases between. This CDR3 is built from 14 residues. CDR3 protein: CASSIRGSSYEQYF. The CDR3 DNA sequence: TGCGCCAGCAGCATCAGGGGTAGCTCCTACGAGCAGTACTTC.

The V gene is TRBV6-5, the J gene TRBJ1-1; D is unclear. The CDR3 contains 13 residues. Looked up from germline, CDR1 is MNHEY and CDR2 is SVGAGI. Trimming stripped 7 bases from V and 6 bases from J, with 15 bases between. CDR3 coding DNA: TGTGCCAGCAACCAAGCTAGCGGGGCTGAAGCTTTCTTT. This gives the protein CASNQASGAEAFF.